The 15 T cell receptor beta chains below all came from one sample that was sequenced in a study of blood T cell repertoires in COVID-19. Method: immunoSEQ multiplex PCR; TCRdb's copy keeps in-frame clones and lacks some. The repertoire holds about 340,000 clones, with over 70% as singletons. The sample comprised peripheral blood. These receptors were taken from a man aged 25-40 years with active or convalescent COVID-19.

V gene TRBV29-1 combines with J gene TRBJ1-1, with no clear D. CDR3 length: 13 amino acids. Trimming stripped 7 bases from V and 3 bases from J, with 15 bases between. Per the germline V gene, CDR1 is SQVTM and CDR2 is ANQGSEA. CDR3 in amino acids: CSGQLEADTEAFF. CDR3 bases: TGCAGCGGCCAGCTCGAGGCGGACACTGAAGCTTTCTTT.

The rearrangement uses TRBV7-6 and TRBJ2-7; TRBD2 aligns across 11 bases. Germline CDR1 and CDR2: SGHVS and FNYEAQ. The CDR3 extends over 14 amino acids. V was clipped by 5 bases and J by 6 bases; unmatched bases: 6. CDR3 sequence: CASSPGLAVLEQYF. The DNA for the CDR3 is TGTGCCAGCAGCCCGGGACTAGCGGTGCTCGAGCAGTACTTC.

The chain carries TRBV4-1 and TRBJ2-2, with 9 positions matching TRBD1. The CDR3 spans 20 residues. Unmatched junction bases numbered 17, after V lost 2 bases and J lost 4 bases. CDR1 and CDR2 (germline): MGHRA, YSYEKL. The CDR3 loop is CASSQIPGQGWAVPTGELFF. CDR3 DNA sequence: TGCGCCAGCAGCCAAATTCCGGGACAGGGTTGGGCCGTCCCCACCGGGGAGCTGTTTTTT.

The chain employs TRBV2 and TRBJ2-1, with TRBD2 identical over 12 bases. The CDR3 contains 14 residues. The J segment lost 4 bases and the V segment lost 8 bases, leaving 3 bases of the junction unmatched. In germline, CDR1 is SNHLY, CDR2 FYNNEI. Written as DNA, the CDR3 is TGTGCCAGCCGCCTAGCGGGAGGGTACAATGAGCAGTTCTTC. It codes for CASRLAGGYNEQFF.

The rearrangement uses TRBV4-1 and TRBJ2-1, with D hard to call. Germline V lookup: CDR1 MGHRA, CDR2 YSYEKL. Trimming shortened V by 0 bases and J by 3 bases, and 9 bases separated the two germline ends. The CDR3 runs 15 residues. This CDR3 reads CASSQDADGYNEQFF. CDR3 bases: TGCGCCAGCAGCCAAGACGCAGATGGCTACAATGAGCAGTTCTTC.

This clone came up once. The V and J genes are TRBV7-3 and TRBJ2-4; perhaps TRBD1 as D (5 bases). Trimming removed 4 bases from V and 2 bases from J, with 12 bases in between. Per the germline V gene, CDR1 is SGHTA and CDR2 is FQGTGA. CDR3 length: 15 residues. CDR3 sequence reads: CASSYQQATKNIQYF. CDR3 coding DNA: TGTGCCAGCAGCTACCAACAGGCCACCAAAAACATTCAGTACTTC.

The V and J genes are TRBV4-3 and TRBJ1-2; D call uncertain. CDR1 is LGHNA and CDR2 is YSLEER in the germline V gene. The ends were cut back, 0 bases at V and 3 bases at J, with 14 bases in the middle. This CDR3 has 16 residues. CDR3 sequence reads: CASSQDLEGMDYGYTF. The CDR3 DNA is TGCGCCAGCAGCCAAGATTTAGAGGGCATGGACTATGGCTACACCTTC.

The chain recombines TRBV2 with TRBJ2-5, with 10 bases aligning to TRBD2. Looked up from germline, CDR1 is SNHLY and CDR2 is FYNNEI. The CDR3 is made up of 15 amino acids. V was pared by 6 bases and J by 5 bases, with 9 bases of the junction left unmatched. CDR3 in amino acids: CASSDLAGAGETQYF. The DNA of the CDR3 is TGTGCCAGCAGCGACCTAGCGGGGGCCGGGGAGACCCAGTACTTC.

The chain uses TRBV12-3 or TRBV12-4 and TRBJ1-6, with D possibly being TRBD1 (5 bases). Deletions cut 6 bases from V and 10 bases from J, with 13 bases between. CDR3 length: 13 residues. CDR3 loop: CASRFGEGSPLHF. CDR3 coding DNA: TGTGCCAGCAGATTTGGGGAGGGGTCACCCCTCCACTTT.

The CDR3 region has the DNA TGTGCCAGCAGCGTAGAGGGCGGGATTAATGAGCAGTTCTTC. Protein sequence: CASSVEGGINEQFF. The chain employs TRBV9 and TRBJ2-1; tentatively, D is TRBD2 (6 bases). The CDR3 runs to 14 residues. Trimming removed 0 bases at V and 7 bases at J, with 11 bases between. Per the germline V gene, CDR1 is SGDLS and CDR2 is YYNGEE.

The V gene is TRBV28, the J gene TRBJ2-7, with TRBD2 as a possible D gene (6 bases). CDR1 and CDR2 from the germline V gene are MDHEN and SYDVKM. There are 14 residues in the CDR3. Between the trimmed V and J ends, which lost 10 bases and 5 bases, there was a span of 21 bases. The CDR3: CATSRAGPWDEQYF. The CDR3 DNA sequence: TGTGCCACATCCCGTGCGGGACCCTGGGACGAGCAGTACTTC.

The V gene is TRBV27, the J gene TRBJ1-1; D possibly corresponds to TRBD1 (5 bases). Per the germline V gene, CDR1 is MNHEY and CDR2 is SMNVEV (reference sequence). Trimming took off 6 bases at V and 0 bases at J, with 23 bases between the two ends. The CDR3 has 18 residues. The CDR3 loop is CASRSPLRDRPMNTEAFF. The CDR3 DNA follows: TGTGCCAGCAGATCGCCCCTCAGGGATCGGCCTATGAACACTGAAGCTTTCTTT.

This chain joins TRBV2 and TRBJ2-1; 12 bases agree with TRBD2. This CDR3 spans 15 amino acids. V was pared by 5 bases and J by 7 bases, with 6 bases of the junction left unmatched. In germline, CDR1 is SNHLY, CDR2 FYNNEI. The CDR3: CASSPATSGGNEQFF. The CDR3 region has the DNA TGTGCCAGCAGTCCCGCGACTAGCGGGGGTAATGAGCAGTTCTTC.

The rearrangement links TRBV5-5 to TRBJ1-2; D unresolved. The CDR3 is 15 residues long. CDR1 is SGHKS and CDR2 is YYEKEE in the germline V gene (reference sequence). V dropped 4 bases and J dropped 1 base, with 14 bases sitting between them. The CDR3 DNA reads TGTGCCAGCAGCCCGAGGCCGGATTTTAACTATGGCTACACCTTC. It encodes CASSPRPDFNYGYTF.

The J gene is TRBJ2-7, the V gene TRBV29-1; 8 nucleotides line up with TRBD1. The ends lost 7 bases at V and 7 bases at J; junction bases unmatched: 9. CDR1 SQVTM and CDR2 ANQGSEA come from the germline V gene. The CDR3 sequence is 12 residues long. CDR3 sequence reads: CSASTGVDEQYF. The DNA for the CDR3 is TGCAGCGCGTCGACAGGGGTTGATGAGCAGTACTTC.